The 14 T cell receptor beta chains below come from one sample, sequenced in a study of T-cell reconstitution after alpha-beta-depleted transplantation in children. The library targeted TCRbeta and was prepared with unique molecular identifiers. MiXCR, run by TCRdb on the PCR reads, gives a single entry per CDR3 protein. The repertoire holds over 150,000 distinct CDR3 sequences, with approximately 7% as singletons. Sequenced here: PBMCs, sampled before TCRalphabeta/CD19-depleted stem cell transplant. The receptors were sampled from a boy aged 2 to 10 with acute lymphoblastic leukemia, due to receive a stem cell transplant.

V usage is TRBV7-9 and J usage is TRBJ2-3; the match to TRBD1 covers 9 bases. This CDR3 is 16 amino acids long. The V segment lost 4 bases and the J segment 1 base; nucleotides outside the gene matches: 6. Germline-derived CDR1 and CDR2 are SEHNR and FQNEAQ (reference sequence). The CDR3 nucleotides read TGTGCCAGCAGCTCGAGAGGACAGGGGCGCACAGATACGCAGTATTTT. Translation gives CASSSRGQGRTDTQYF.

In its sample, this clonotype was seen a few times. The chain employs TRBV5-6 and TRBJ2-1; D might be TRBD1 (6 bases). CDR1 SGHDT and CDR2 YYEEEE come from the germline V gene. V dropped 2 bases and J dropped 6 bases, with 12 bases sitting between them. This CDR3 is 14 amino acids long. This CDR3 is CASSLVTGFNEQFF. CDR3 bases: TGTGCCAGCAGCTTAGTAACAGGGTTCAATGAGCAGTTCTTC.

This clonotype came up many times. The chain recombines TRBV19 with TRBJ2-3, with 9 bases that match TRBD2. The CDR3 loop spans 15 amino acids. Germline V gives CDR1 LNHDA, CDR2 SQIVND (reference sequence). J was trimmed by 1 base and V by 3 bases; bases with no gene match: 2. CDR3 residues: CASSMRTSGTDTQYF. CDR3 coding DNA: TGTGCCAGTAGTATGCGGACTAGCGGCACAGATACGCAGTATTTT.

This clonotype was detected many times. The genes are TRBV3-1 and TRBJ2-1, with D perhaps TRBD2 (5 bases). There are 14 residues in the CDR3. The germline V gene encodes CDR1 LGHDT and CDR2 YNNKEL (reference sequence). V was trimmed by 3 bases and J by 8 bases, leaving 14 bases between them. The CDR3 reads CASSHTGSGDEQFF. The CDR3, as DNA: TGTGCCAGCAGCCATACGGGATCTGGCGATGAGCAGTTCTTC.

V is TRBV21-1 and J is TRBJ2-5; the table's TRBD2 call for D was not verified on the DNA. TRBV21-1 constitutes a pseudogene. The CDR3 spans 15 residues. CDR3 nucleotides: TGTGCCAGCGGGGACGACAAGCGGGGACAAGAGACCCAGTACTTC. Translated: CASGDDKRGQETQYF.

The chain joins TRBV6-1 to TRBJ2-5, with a possible D match to TRBD2 (5 bases). Germline loops: CDR1 MNHNS, CDR2 SASEGT. V was cut by 5 bases and J by 4 bases, with 20 bases left in between. The CDR3 extends over 16 amino acids. The CDR3 here is CASSPAEGAFPETQYF. The DNA for the CDR3 is TGTGCCAGCAGTCCTGCCGAGGGAGCCTTCCCAGAGACCCAGTACTTC.

The chain uses TRBV28 and TRBJ2-5; TRBD1 aligns across 8 bases. Germline CDR1 and CDR2: MDHEN and SYDVKM. The CDR3 is 14 residues long. With V trimmed by 5 bases and J by 2 bases, 4 bases remained unmatched. CDR3 protein: CASSVQGVQETQYF. The CDR3 nucleotides are TGTGCCAGCAGTGTACAGGGGGTGCAAGAGACCCAGTACTTC.

This clonotype was recorded a few times. V usage is TRBV20-1 and J usage is TRBJ1-2, with TRBD1 matching over 7 bases. J gave up 4 bases and V 1 base, and 12 bases lay outside the gene matches. Germline V lookup: CDR1 DFQATT, CDR2 SNEGSKA (reference sequence). The CDR3 contains 16 residues. This chain's CDR3 is CSARATHRGLGYGYTF. The CDR3, as DNA: TGCAGTGCTAGAGCTACTCACAGGGGCCTAGGCTATGGCTACACCTTC.

This clonotype has a count of ten or more. The chain has TRBV7-2 and TRBJ2-1; unclear D gene. V lost 3 bases to trimming and J lost 8 bases, with 8 bases between them. CDR1 is SGHTA and CDR2 is FQGNSA in the germline V gene. The CDR3 runs to 12 residues. CDR3 DNA sequence: TGTGCCAGCAGCTTCCTAGGACATGAGCAGTTCTTC. Translation gives CASSFLGHEQFF.

This clonotype was counted only a few times. CDR3 sequence: CASSTGSENYGYTF. CDR3 DNA sequence: TGTGCCAGCAGCACCGGGTCTGAAAACTATGGCTACACCTTC. The V gene is TRBV9, the J gene TRBJ1-2; D unresolved. Germline-derived CDR1 and CDR2 are SGDLS and YYNGEE. The CDR3 runs to 14 residues. V lost 4 bases to trimming and J lost 2 bases, with 12 bases between them. The full variable domain, with the rest looked up from reference TRBV9 and TRBJ1-2, is DSGVTQTPKHLITATGQRVTLRCSPRSGDLSVYWYQQSLDQGLQFLIQYYNGEERAKGNILERFSAQQFPDLHSELNLSSLELGDSALYFCASSTGSENYGYTFGSGTRLTVV.

Many counts were recorded for this clonotype. The chain recombines TRBV4-3 with TRBJ2-2; D not resolved. The length of the CDR3 is 14 residues. Germline V CDR1 and CDR2: LGHNA, YSLEER. Trimming took off 1 base at V and 0 bases at J, with 3 bases between the two ends. This CDR3 reads CASSQAPNTGELFF. CDR3 sequence (DNA): TGCGCCAGCAGCCAAGCACCGAACACCGGGGAGCTGTTTTTT.

Many counts were recorded for this clonotype. The J gene is TRBJ1-5, the V gene TRBV27; D is perhaps TRBD1 (5 bases). V was pared by 6 bases and J by 3 bases, with 15 bases between. Germline V gene data show CDR1 as MNHEY and CDR2 as SMNVEV (reference sequence). The CDR3 runs 15 residues. This CDR3 reads CASRNTGTPNQPQHF. CDR3 nucleotides: TGTGCCAGCAGGAACACCGGGACTCCCAATCAGCCCCAGCATTTT.

This clonotype was picked up many times. The chain employs TRBV12-3 or TRBV12-4 and TRBJ1-1, with 8 nucleotides matching TRBD1. The CDR3 runs 12 residues. V shed 5 bases and J 6 bases; nucleotides not matched to a gene: 2. This CDR3 is CASSKTGAEAFF. CDR3 DNA sequence: TGTGCCAGCAGTAAGACAGGGGCTGAAGCTTTCTTT.

The chain recombines TRBV10-2 with TRBJ2-5, with D perhaps matching TRBD1 or TRBD2 (5 bases each). The V gene's germline CDR1 is WSHSY and CDR2 SAAADI. This CDR3 region has 19 residues. V shed 0 bases and J shed 7 bases, with 27 bases lying between them. The CDR3 DNA is TGCGCCAGCAGTGAGTCGGCCCTCCGGGACCGCCTCTCCCCTGGGACCCAGTACTTC. It is translated as CASSESALRDRLSPGTQYF.